The 25 T cell receptor beta chains below were found in one sample sequenced in a study of graft-versus-host responses after intestinal transplantation. TCRdb's copy holds only in-frame clones and misses some; the assay was immunoSEQ multiplex PCR. The table lists about 21,000 clones, 50% to 65% of them singletons. The sample here was alloreactive CD4+ T cells from a mixed lymphocyte reaction culture, taken before intestinal transplant. Documented subset: CFSE-low proliferating T cells sorted from roughly six-day pre-transplant mixed lymphocyte reaction (GvH or HvG direction). The receptors here all came from a human patient who received an intestinal transplant.

CDR3 residues: CASRATGISYEQYF. As DNA, the CDR3 is TGTGCCAGCAGGGCCACAGGGATCTCCTACGAGCAGTACTTC. V usage is TRBV6-5 and J usage is TRBJ2-7; TRBD1 is a possible D gene (6 bases). V was shortened by 6 bases and J by 0 bases, with 12 bases between the two germline ends. Germline CDR1 is MNHEY and CDR2 is SVGAGI. The CDR3 has 14 residues.

V and J are TRBV5-4 and TRBJ2-1, with 7 bases matching TRBD1. Looked up from germline, CDR1 is SGHNT and CDR2 is YYREEE (reference sequence). This CDR3 is built from 15 residues. The ends lost 2 bases at V and 2 bases at J; junction bases unmatched: 4. CDR3 DNA sequence: TGTGCCAGCAGCTTAGACAGGGTCACCTACAATGAGCAGTTCTTC. Protein sequence: CASSLDRVTYNEQFF. The whole variable domain, remainder taken from reference TRBV5-4 and TRBJ2-1, is ETGVTQSPTHLIKTRGQQVTLRCSSQSGHNTVSWYQQALGQGPQFIFQYYREEENGRGNFPPRFSGLQFPNYSSELNVNALELDDSALYLCASSLDRVTYNEQFFGPGTRLTVL.

V gene TRBV7-6 combines with J gene TRBJ1-1; the D is unclear. The ends were cut back, 2 bases at V and 4 bases at J, with 23 bases in the middle. The CDR3 length is 18 residues. Germline V gene sequence: CDR1 SGHVS, CDR2 FNYEAQ. CDR3 in amino acids: CASSLSGPGLALGTEAFF. The CDR3 DNA reads TGTGCCAGCAGCTTATCCGGGCCAGGACTGGCTCTGGGCACTGAAGCTTTCTTT.

This clone was seen a single time. J is TRBJ2-7 and V is TRBV11-2; 8 nucleotides match TRBD2. The V and J ends lost 4 bases and 6 bases, in that order; junction bases with no gene match: 14. There are 16 residues in the CDR3. CDR1 SGHAT and CDR2 FQNNGV come from the germline V gene. The DNA of the CDR3 is TGTGCCAGCAGCTACAACGTGGCGGGAGGCCCCGGCGAGCAGTACTTC. It encodes CASSYNVAGGPGEQYF. The whole variable domain, filled in from reference TRBV11-2 and TRBJ2-7, reads EAGVAQSPRYKIIEKRQSVAFWCNPISGHATLYWYQQILGQGPKLLIQFQNNGVVDDSQLPKDRFSAERLKGVDSTLKIQPAKLEDSAVYLCASSYNVAGGPGEQYFGPGTRLTVT.

V is TRBV29-1 and J is TRBJ2-1; 8 nucleotides agree with TRBD2. This CDR3 contains 14 residues. Germline V gene sequence: CDR1 SQVTM, CDR2 ANQGSEA. After removal of 4 bases from V and 6 bases from J, the junction contained 8 bases not matched to a gene. CDR3 bases: TGCAGCGTTGGGGCCTTCGGGGGGGGCAATGAGCAGTTCTTC. Translation: CSVGAFGGGNEQFF.

The CDR3 DNA sequence: TGTGCCAGCGGGCAGTTCAGGGTTTATGGCTACACCTTC. Translating gives CASGQFRVYGYTF. This chain links TRBV6-5 with TRBJ1-2, with TRBD1 as a possible D gene (5 bases). The CDR3 consists of 13 residues. V lost 8 bases and J 5 bases, leaving 15 bases between the germline ends. CDR1 is MNHEY and CDR2 is SVGAGI in the germline V gene.

This clone was counted between two and nine times. The chain's CDR3 is CASSGGVNTEAFF. CDR3 nucleotides: TGCGCCAGCAGCGGAGGGGTGAACACTGAAGCTTTCTTT. The chain couples TRBV5-1 to TRBJ1-1, with D possibly being TRBD1 (5 bases). The CDR3 covers 13 residues. Germline CDR1 reads SGHRS; CDR2 reads YFSETQ. V was trimmed by 4 bases and J by 0 bases, leaving 7 bases between them.

CDR3 sequence (DNA): TGCGCCAGCAGCCAAGGACAGGGGGCTTCCTACGAGCAGTACTTC. It yields the protein CASSQGQGASYEQYF. The V and J genes are TRBV4-3 and TRBJ2-7; 10 nucleotides line up with TRBD1. Trimming removed 1 base from V and 1 base from J; junction bases left unmatched: 1. There are 15 residues in the CDR3. The germline CDR1 and CDR2 sequences are LGHNA and YSLEER.

The V call is TRBV2, the J call TRBJ2-2; 8 positions match TRBD1. Trimming took 5 bases from V and 2 from J; bases not matched to a gene: 7. Germline values: CDR1 SNHLY, CDR2 FYNNEI. The CDR3 runs to 16 residues. This chain's CDR3 is CASSFRQGPNTGELFF. In DNA form, the CDR3 reads TGTGCCAGCAGTTTTCGACAGGGGCCTAACACCGGGGAGCTGTTTTTT.

The table lists this clone with a few counts. The chain employs TRBV5-1 and TRBJ2-5; tentative D call: TRBD2 (6 bases). CDR1 and CDR2 (germline): SGHRS, YFSETQ. The CDR3 length is 17 residues. V lost 0 bases, J lost 2 bases, and 17 bases lay in between. CDR3 sequence (DNA): TGCGCCAGCAGCTTGGCCGGGAGCTCCCACTTGCAAGAGACCCAGTACTTC. Protein: CASSLAGSSHLQETQYF.

CDR3 nucleotide sequence: TGTGCCAGCAGCTTAGGGGCAGGATCCCAGCATTTT. Amino acid sequence: CASSLGAGSQHF. This chain joins TRBV7-2 and TRBJ1-5; no clear D gene. The CDR3 is made up of 12 amino acids. Germline assignment: CDR1 SGHTA and CDR2 FQGNSA. V shed 1 base and J shed 11 bases, with 9 bases lying between them.

V is TRBV18 and J is TRBJ2-3; D is perhaps TRBD2 (6 bases). This CDR3 has 15 residues. V lost 0 bases to trimming and J lost 6 bases, with 13 bases between them. Germline CDR1 reads KGHSH; CDR2 reads LQKENI. The DNA of the CDR3 is TGTGCCAGCTCACCACCGTCGCGGGAAGGGGATACGCAGTATTTT. It is translated as CASSPPSREGDTQYF.

The V call is TRBV6-5, the J call TRBJ2-7; TRBD1 might be the D (5 bases). The germline V gene has CDR1 MNHEY and CDR2 SVGAGI. V dropped 0 bases and J dropped 4 bases, with 10 bases sitting between them. The CDR3 length is 14 residues. CDR3 nucleotides: TGTGCCAGCAGTTACTCCAGGGAAACTTACGAGCAGTACTTC. Amino acids: CASSYSRETYEQYF.

The chain uses TRBV5-1 and TRBJ1-1; 8 bases map to TRBD1. Germline CDR1 reads SGHRS; CDR2 reads YFSETQ. V dropped 0 bases and J dropped 4; count of bases not matched to a gene: 2. The CDR3 totals 14 residues. Here the CDR3 reads CASSLAGGSTEAFF. The CDR3 region has the DNA TGCGCCAGCAGCTTGGCAGGGGGCTCCACTGAAGCTTTCTTT.

There are a few counts of this clone. This chain links TRBV28 with TRBJ1-5; 12 bases match TRBD1. CDR3 length equals 12 residues. V gave up 3 bases and J gave up 16 bases; unmatched junction bases: 4. Germline lookup yields CDR1 MDHEN and CDR2 SYDVKM. The CDR3 nucleotides read TGTGCCAGCAGTTTGGGGACAGGGGGCTTTCATTTT. Protein product: CASSLGTGGFHF. The entire variable domain, with the rest obtained from reference TRBV28 and TRBJ1-5, is as follows: DVKVTQSSRYLVKRTGEKVFLECVQDMDHENMFWYRQDPGLGLRLIYFSYDVKMKEKGDIPEGYSVSREKKERFSLILESASTNQTSMYLCASSLGTGGFHFGDGTRLSIL.

The chain employs TRBV5-5 and TRBJ2-1, with a weak D call TRBD2 (6 bases). Trimming cost V 1 base and J 0 bases, with 8 bases left between them. Germline V lookup: CDR1 SGHKS, CDR2 YYEKEE (reference sequence). The CDR3 totals 15 residues. The CDR3 sequence is CASSLTSSSYNEQFF. The CDR3 region has the DNA TGTGCCAGCAGCTTGACTAGCAGCTCCTACAATGAGCAGTTCTTC.

This clone was observed a single time. This sequence joins TRBV2 and TRBJ1-5; D unclear. V lost 6 bases and J lost 9, with 15 bases in between. The CDR3 runs to 13 residues. Germline CDR1 reads SNHLY; CDR2 reads FYNNEI. This CDR3 is CASRVLAVGPQHF. CDR3 coding DNA: TGTGCCAGCAGGGTCCTAGCGGTTGGGCCCCAGCATTTT. Full variable domain (missing parts from reference TRBV2 and TRBJ1-5): EPEVTQTPSHQVTQMGQEVILRCVPISNHLYFYWYRQILGQKVEFLVSFYNNEISEKSEIFDDQFSVERPDGSNFTLKIRSTKLEDSAMYFCASRVLAVGPQHFGDGTRLSIL.

This rearrangement joins TRBV10-1 to TRBJ1-2; TRBD1 matches 8 bases. J lost 3 bases, V lost 9 bases, and 6 bases had no gene match. Germline lookup yields CDR1 WNHNN and CDR2 SYGVQD (reference sequence). CDR3 length equals 13 residues. The CDR3 nucleotides read TGCGCCAGGGGGGACAGGCCCCACTATGGCTACACCTTC. Translated, it gives CARGDRPHYGYTF.

This sequence joins TRBV5-4 and TRBJ2-1, with D possibly being TRBD2 (6 bases). CDR3 length: 15 amino acids. The germline V and J ends were trimmed by 0 bases and 5 bases, with 12 bases remaining between them. From germline, CDR1 is SGHNT and CDR2 YYREEE (reference sequence). The CDR3 DNA follows: TGTGCCAGCAGCTTGGACGGGAGAGGGGACAATGAGCAGTTCTTC. Translated: CASSLDGRGDNEQFF.

The chain links TRBV7-2 to TRBJ1-1, with D perhaps TRBD1 (5 bases). Germline V gene lookup returns CDR1 SGHTA and CDR2 FQGNSA. This CDR3 region has 14 residues. Trimming pared 1 base from V and 3 bases from J, leaving 9 bases between. CDR3 amino acids: CASSLVGGDTEAFF. The CDR3 DNA reads TGTGCCAGCAGCTTAGTGGGGGGTGACACTGAAGCTTTCTTT.

The V gene is TRBV18, the J gene TRBJ1-1, with 7 positions matching TRBD1. Germline CDR1 KGHSH, CDR2 LQKENI. Trimming took 4 bases from V and 3 from J; bases not matched to a gene: 8. The CDR3 is made up of 15 amino acids. This CDR3 reads CASSQSGGWYTEAFF. CDR3 sequence (DNA): TGTGCCAGCTCACAATCAGGGGGTTGGTACACTGAAGCTTTCTTT.

The chain combines TRBV19 with TRBJ2-4; D possibly corresponds to TRBD1 (6 bases). Deletions cut 3 bases from V and 8 bases from J, with 20 bases between. The CDR3 consists of 16 residues. CDR1 is LNHDA, CDR2 SQIVND, per germline (reference sequence). CDR3 sequence reads: CASSISPGQYGDIQYF. The DNA of the CDR3 is TGTGCCAGTAGTATCTCCCCGGGACAATACGGGGACATTCAGTACTTC.

In regard to this clone: The sample has other DNA sequences that encode this CDR3 too. CDR3 bases: TGCGCCAGCAGCCTAGACAGGGGGTTCAGCTCCTACAATGAGCAGTTCTTC. Its translation is CASSLDRGFSSYNEQFF. This chain joins TRBV5-1 and TRBJ2-1; 9 bases are shared with TRBD1. Germline trimming cut 4 bases from V and 0 bases from J; bases unmatched to any gene: 8. CDR3 length: 17 amino acids. Germline V gene lookup returns CDR1 SGHRS and CDR2 YFSETQ.

This clone was seen more than once but under ten times. V is TRBV6-1 and J is TRBJ1-3; maybe TRBD1 (6 bases). Trimming pared 4 bases from V and 7 bases from J, leaving 14 bases between. Germline V gene lookup returns CDR1 MNHNS and CDR2 SASEGT. This CDR3 region has 14 residues. The CDR3 here is CASSGGQGTNTIYF. In DNA, the CDR3 is TGTGCCAGCAGTGGGGGGCAGGGGACGAACACCATATATTTT.

V gene TRBV11-2 combines with J gene TRBJ2-1; TRBD2 matches 7 bases. This CDR3 is built from 13 residues. J gave up 5 bases and V 4 bases, and 2 bases lay outside the gene matches. Germline V gene lookup returns CDR1 SGHAT and CDR2 FQNNGV. The CDR3 region is CASSWGGNNEQFF. CDR3 DNA: TGTGCCAGCAGCTGGGGGGGAAACAATGAGCAGTTCTTC.